A single sample gave rise to the 12 T cell receptor beta chains below, sequenced in a study of cytomegalovirus exposure and HLA in healthy donors. PCR used 60 Vbeta primers and 13 Jbeta primers. Generated by immunoSEQ multiplex PCR, the TCRdb table keeps only in-frame clones and is missing some. In the table there are approximately 100,000 clones, more than 65% of which are singletons. Source material: PBMCs. The source of these receptors is a woman under 30 in good health and CMV-seronegative.

The genes are TRBV5-1 and TRBJ2-7; D possibly corresponds to TRBD1 (5 bases). The CDR3 loop spans 13 amino acids. The ends were cut back, 4 bases at V and 2 bases at J, with 10 bases in the middle. Germline lookup yields CDR1 SGHRS and CDR2 YFSETQ. The CDR3: CASSVTVTYEQYF. CDR3 DNA: TGCGCCAGCAGCGTGACAGTAACCTACGAGCAGTACTTC. The whole variable domain, remainder taken from reference TRBV5-1 and TRBJ2-7, is KAGVTQTPRYLIKTRGQQVTLSCSPISGHRSVSWYQQTPGQGLQFLFEYFSETQRNKGNFPGRFSGRQFSNSRSEMNVSTLELGDSALYLCASSVTVTYEQYFGPGTRLTVT.

This chain's CDR3 is CASHPTSMSNQPQHF. As DNA, the CDR3 is TGTGCCTCGCACCCGACAAGCATGTCCAATCAGCCCCAGCATTTT. The rearrangement joins TRBV2 to TRBJ1-5; no firm D call. CDR3 length: 15 amino acids. V gave up 11 bases and J gave up 3 bases, with 20 bases separating them. The V gene's germline CDR1 is SNHLY and CDR2 FYNNEI.

This chain connects TRBV4-2 to TRBJ2-1; TRBD2 matches 7 bases. The germline gives CDR1 LGHNA, CDR2 YNFKEQ. V lost 0 bases and J lost 4; bases outside the gene matches: 15. CDR3 length equals 19 residues. Here the CDR3 DNA reads TGTGCCAGCAGCCAAGATCGAGGAGGGAGGGACGGAGGTTACAATGAGCAGTTCTTC. It encodes CASSQDRGGRDGGYNEQFF.

The V and J genes are TRBV4-1 and TRBJ2-4; 16 bases are shared with TRBD2. From germline, CDR1 is MGHRA and CDR2 YSYEKL. This CDR3 contains 18 residues. J was trimmed by 0 bases and V by 3 bases; bases with no gene match: 2. CDR3 amino acids: CASSQGLAGGLAKNIQYF. DNA for the CDR3: TGCGCCAGCAGCCAGGGACTAGCGGGGGGGCTAGCCAAAAACATTCAGTACTTC.

V usage is TRBV15 and J usage is TRBJ1-3, with a possible D match to TRBD1 (5 bases). The length of the CDR3 is 15 residues. The germline V gene encodes CDR1 LNHNV and CDR2 YYDKDF (reference sequence). V was cut by 0 bases and J by 0 bases, with 6 bases left in between. The CDR3 coding sequence is TGTGCCACCAGCAGAGACGGGGGCTCTGGAAACACCATATATTTT. It encodes CATSRDGGSGNTIYF. The whole variable domain, remainder taken from reference TRBV15 and TRBJ1-3, is DAMVIQNPRYQVTQFGKPVTLSCSQTLNHNVMYWYQQKSSQAPKLLFHYYDKDFNNEADTPDNFQSRRPNTSFCFLDIRSPGLGDTAMYLCATSRDGGSGNTIYFGEGSWLTVV.

The gene calls are TRBV11-3 and TRBJ2-7; the D gene is possibly TRBD1 (6 bases). Germline assignment: CDR1 SGHNT and CDR2 YENEEA. The V end was cut by 7 bases, the J end by 5 bases, with 12 bases between. The CDR3 has 12 amino acids. CDR3 DNA sequence: TGTGCCAGCATGCACAGGGAGCACGAGCAGTACTTC. This gives the protein CASMHREHEQYF.

The V call is TRBV19, the J call TRBJ2-7; 10 bases agree with TRBD1. CDR1 is LNHDA and CDR2 is SQIVND in the germline V gene (reference sequence). The CDR3 has 14 amino acids. With V trimmed by 5 bases and J by 2 bases, 3 bases remained unmatched. The DNA of the CDR3 is TGTGCCAGTAGTCCGACAGGGGGCCCCTACGAGCAGTACTTC. This gives the protein CASSPTGGPYEQYF.

The chain couples TRBV11-2 to TRBJ2-1; D remains ambiguous. From germline, CDR1 is SGHAT and CDR2 FQNNGV. V lost 0 bases, J lost 13 bases, and 10 bases lay in between. The CDR3 has 12 residues. This CDR3 reads CASSLEHGIQFF. DNA of the CDR3: TGTGCCAGCAGCTTAGAACATGGCATTCAGTTCTTC.

V and J are TRBV18 and TRBJ2-7; maybe TRBD2 (6 bases). Per the germline V gene, CDR1 is KGHSH and CDR2 is LQKENI. The CDR3 runs to 13 residues. Trimming took off 8 bases at V and 6 bases at J, with 17 bases between the two ends. The CDR3 reads CASTAGSGGEQYF. The CDR3 DNA is TGTGCCAGCACCGCAGGTAGCGGAGGCGAGCAGTACTTC.

The table lists this clone with a count of one. The chain combines TRBV19 with TRBJ2-7; 9 bases line up with TRBD2. The trim removed 8 bases at V and 4 bases at J, leaving 9 bases unmatched. Germline CDR1 is LNHDA and CDR2 is SQIVND (reference sequence). This CDR3 is 14 amino acids long. The CDR3 region has the DNA TGTGCCAGTTCCGGGACTAGCTGGATTTACGAGCAGTACTTC. It translates to CASSGTSWIYEQYF.

V gene TRBV20-1 combines with J gene TRBJ1-1; D call uncertain. From germline, CDR1 is DFQATT and CDR2 SNEGSKA (reference sequence). Trimming left V 6 bases short and J 4 bases short, with 9 bases between. CDR3 length equals 11 residues. CDR3 sequence reads: CSARDITEAFF. DNA for the CDR3: TGCAGTGCACGCGACATCACTGAAGCTTTCTTT.

The chain joins TRBV7-2 to TRBJ1-2; no clear D gene. Germline CDR1 SGHTA, CDR2 FQGNSA. Trimming left V 5 bases short and J 8 bases short, with 12 bases between. The CDR3 is 12 residues long. CDR3 DNA: TGTGCCAGCAGCCCTACGTCCTCAGGCTACACCTTC. It codes for CASSPTSSGYTF. The entire variable domain, with the rest obtained from reference TRBV7-2 and TRBJ1-2, is as follows: GAGVSQSPSNKVTEKGKDVELRCDPISGHTALYWYRQSLGQGLEFLIYFQGNSAPDKSGLPSDRFSAERTGGSVSTLTIQRTQQEDSAVYLCASSPTSSGYTFGSGTRLTVV.